The sequence of this T cell receptor beta chain was determined in a study of blood T cell repertoires in COVID-19. Turning to the study itself: Some COVID-19 samples were acute and others convalescent; all came from the United States, Italy and Spain.

The repertoire was sequenced with immunoSEQ multiplex PCR; TCRdb's copy has only in-frame clones and lacks some. The repertoire holds 35,000 to 45,000 clones, with approximately 85% as singletons. Trimming stripped 4 bases from V and 5 bases from J, with 20 bases between. There are 16 residues in the CDR3. Germline V gene lookup returns CDR1 SGHDN and CDR2 FVKESK. The genes are TRBV14 and TRBJ1-1, with D perhaps TRBD1 (6 bases). Sequencing used peripheral blood. This TCR derives from a human donor in a cohort sampled during active COVID-19. The CDR3 loop is CASSLLPRGSGTEAFF. In DNA, the CDR3 is TGTGCCAGCAGCCTACTCCCGAGGGGGTCGGGGACTGAAGCTTTCTTT. Using reference TRBV14 and TRBJ1-1 for the parts outside the CDR3, the full variable domain is EAGVTQFPSHSVIEKGQTVTLRCDPISGHDNLYWYRRVMGKEIKFLLHFVKESKQDESGMPNNRFLAERTGGTYSTLKVQPAELEDSGVYFCASSLLPRGSGTEAFFGQGTRLTVV.